This T cell receptor (beta chain) stems from a study of blood T cell repertoires in COVID-19. Study information: COVID-19 samples from acute and convalescent phases originated in the United States, Italy and Spain.

Libraries were prepared by immunoSEQ multiplex PCR; TCRdb keeps only in-frame clonotypes and omits some of them. This sample has just over 250,000 clones; 75% to 95% occur once, and the top ten carry 2% to 3%. Trimming stripped 0 bases from V and 4 bases from J, with 7 bases between. Per germline, CDR1 SGDLS and CDR2 YYNGEE. This CDR3 contains 14 residues. This clone has a handful of counts. Sample: peripheral blood. The TCR originated in a person aged 18 to 35 with COVID-19, enrolled during active disease. The chain recombines TRBV9 with TRBJ2-2; unclear D gene. CDR3 sequence (DNA): TGTGCCAGCAGCGTAGCTATAACCACCGGGGAGCTGTTTTTT. It yields the protein CASSVAITTGELFF.